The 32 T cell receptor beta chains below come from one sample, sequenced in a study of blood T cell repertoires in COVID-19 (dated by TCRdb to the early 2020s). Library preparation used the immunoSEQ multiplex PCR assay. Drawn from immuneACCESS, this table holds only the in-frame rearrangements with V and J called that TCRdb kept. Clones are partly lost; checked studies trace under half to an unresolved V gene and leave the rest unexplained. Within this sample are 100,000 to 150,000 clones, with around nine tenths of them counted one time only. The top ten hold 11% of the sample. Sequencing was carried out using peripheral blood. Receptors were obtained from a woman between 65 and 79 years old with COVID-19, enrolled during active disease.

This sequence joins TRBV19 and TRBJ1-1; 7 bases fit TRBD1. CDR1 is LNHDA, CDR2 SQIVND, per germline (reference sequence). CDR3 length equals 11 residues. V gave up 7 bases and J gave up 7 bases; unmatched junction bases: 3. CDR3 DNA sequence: TGTGCCAGTACCTGGGACAGTGAAGCTTTCTTT. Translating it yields CASTWDSEAFF.

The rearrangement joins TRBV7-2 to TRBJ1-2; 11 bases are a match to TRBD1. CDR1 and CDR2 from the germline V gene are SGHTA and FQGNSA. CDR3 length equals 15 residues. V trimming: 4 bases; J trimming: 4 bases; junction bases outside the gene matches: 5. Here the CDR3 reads CASSSRDRGSYGYTF. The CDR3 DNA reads TGTGCCAGCAGCTCTCGGGACAGGGGGTCCTATGGCTACACCTTC.

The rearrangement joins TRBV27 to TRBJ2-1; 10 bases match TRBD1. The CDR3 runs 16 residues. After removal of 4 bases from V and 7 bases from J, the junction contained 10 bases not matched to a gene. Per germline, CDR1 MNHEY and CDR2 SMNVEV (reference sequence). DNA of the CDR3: TGTGCCAGCAGTTCCGTACCGGGACAGGGGACTAATGAGCAGTTCTTC. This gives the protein CASSSVPGQGTNEQFF.

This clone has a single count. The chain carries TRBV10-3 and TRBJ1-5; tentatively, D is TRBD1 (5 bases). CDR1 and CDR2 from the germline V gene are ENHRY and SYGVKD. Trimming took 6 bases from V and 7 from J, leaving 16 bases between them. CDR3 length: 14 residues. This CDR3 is CAIRAGQDGQPQHF. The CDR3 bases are TGTGCCATCAGAGCAGGACAAGACGGCCAGCCCCAGCATTTT.

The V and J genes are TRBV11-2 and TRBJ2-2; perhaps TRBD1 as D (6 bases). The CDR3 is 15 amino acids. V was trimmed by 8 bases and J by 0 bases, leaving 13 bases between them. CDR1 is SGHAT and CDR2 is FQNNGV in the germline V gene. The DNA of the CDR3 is TGTGCCAGCCCACGGACAGTTTCGAACACCGGGGAGCTGTTTTTT. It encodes CASPRTVSNTGELFF.

The CDR3 reads CASSPNRQGDYGYTF. CDR3 DNA: TGTGCCAGCTCACCAAACCGACAGGGGGACTATGGCTACACCTTC. V is TRBV18 and J is TRBJ1-2; 9 bases line up with TRBD1. The CDR3 covers 15 residues. The germline CDR1 and CDR2 sequences are KGHSH and LQKENI. After removal of 2 bases from V and 3 bases from J, the junction contained 4 bases not matched to a gene.

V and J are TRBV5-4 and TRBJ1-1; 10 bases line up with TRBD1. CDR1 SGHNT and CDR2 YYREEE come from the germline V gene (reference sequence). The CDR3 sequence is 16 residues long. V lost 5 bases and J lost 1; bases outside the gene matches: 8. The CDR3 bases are TGTGCCAGCAGTCGTGGAGGGACAGGGGCGAACACTGAAGCTTTCTTT. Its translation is CASSRGGTGANTEAFF.

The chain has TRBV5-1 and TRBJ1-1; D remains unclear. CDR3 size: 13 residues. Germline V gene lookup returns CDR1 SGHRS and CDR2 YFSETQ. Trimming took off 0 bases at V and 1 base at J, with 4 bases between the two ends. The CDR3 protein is CASSLDRNTEAFF. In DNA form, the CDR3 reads TGCGCCAGCAGCTTGGATAGGAACACTGAAGCTTTCTTT.

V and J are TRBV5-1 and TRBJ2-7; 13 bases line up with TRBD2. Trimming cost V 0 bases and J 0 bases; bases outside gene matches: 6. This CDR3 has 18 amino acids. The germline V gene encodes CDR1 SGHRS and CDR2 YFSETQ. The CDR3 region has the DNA TGCGCCAGCAGCTTGGCGGGGGGACTAGCGGGGTCCTCCTACGAGCAGTACTTC. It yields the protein CASSLAGGLAGSSYEQYF.

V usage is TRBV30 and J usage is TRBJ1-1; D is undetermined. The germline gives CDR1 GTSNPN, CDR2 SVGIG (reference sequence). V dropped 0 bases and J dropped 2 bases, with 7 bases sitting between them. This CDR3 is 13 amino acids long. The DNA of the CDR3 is TGTGCCTGGAGTGTAGGCGGTAACACTGAAGCTTTCTTT. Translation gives CAWSVGGNTEAFF.

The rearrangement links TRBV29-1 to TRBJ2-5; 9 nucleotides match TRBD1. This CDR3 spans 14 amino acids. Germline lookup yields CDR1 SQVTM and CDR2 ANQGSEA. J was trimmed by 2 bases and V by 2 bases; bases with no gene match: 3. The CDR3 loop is CSVERGTGQETQYF. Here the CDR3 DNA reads TGCAGCGTTGAAAGGGGGACAGGGCAAGAGACCCAGTACTTC.

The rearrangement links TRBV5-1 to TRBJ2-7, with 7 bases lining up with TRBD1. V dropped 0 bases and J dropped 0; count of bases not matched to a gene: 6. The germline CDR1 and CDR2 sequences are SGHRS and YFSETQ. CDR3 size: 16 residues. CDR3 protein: CASSLDTGTVSYEQYF. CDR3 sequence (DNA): TGCGCCAGCAGCTTGGACACCGGGACAGTCTCCTACGAGCAGTACTTC.

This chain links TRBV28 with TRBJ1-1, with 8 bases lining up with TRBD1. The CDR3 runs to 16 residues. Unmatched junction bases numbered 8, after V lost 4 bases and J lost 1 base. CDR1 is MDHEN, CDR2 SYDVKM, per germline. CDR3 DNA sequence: TGTGCCAGCAGTTCCTTCAGGGGGCTCGGGAACACTGAAGCTTTCTTT. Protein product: CASSSFRGLGNTEAFF.

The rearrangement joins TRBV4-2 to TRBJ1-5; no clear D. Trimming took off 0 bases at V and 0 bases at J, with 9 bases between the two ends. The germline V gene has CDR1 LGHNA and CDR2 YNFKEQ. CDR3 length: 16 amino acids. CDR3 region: CASSQDHYYSNQPQHF. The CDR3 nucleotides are TGTGCCAGCAGCCAAGATCACTACTATAGCAATCAGCCCCAGCATTTT.

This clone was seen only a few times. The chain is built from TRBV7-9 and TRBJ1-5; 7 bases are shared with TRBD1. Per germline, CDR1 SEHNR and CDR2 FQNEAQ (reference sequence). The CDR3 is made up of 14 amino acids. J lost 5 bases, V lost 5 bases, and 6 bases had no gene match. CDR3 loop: CASSPDRVDQPQHF. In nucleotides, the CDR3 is TGTGCCAGCAGCCCTGACAGGGTAGATCAGCCCCAGCATTTT. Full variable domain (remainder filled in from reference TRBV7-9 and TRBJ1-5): DTGVSQNPRHKITKRGQNVTFRCDPISEHNRLYWYRQTLGQGPEFLTYFQNEAQLEKSRLLSDRFSAERPKGSFSTLEIQRTEQGDSAMYLCASSPDRVDQPQHFGDGTRLSIL.

This CDR3 is CASSPSSEQGAPDEQYF. The CDR3 DNA reads as TGCGCCAGCAGCCCCTCTTCAGAGCAGGGGGCCCCGGACGAGCAGTACTTC. The chain couples TRBV4-1 to TRBJ2-7; TRBD1 matches 8 bases. Trimming at V came to 4 bases and at J to 5 bases, leaving 16 bases not matched to a gene. Germline CDR1 MGHRA, CDR2 YSYEKL. This CDR3 region has 17 residues.

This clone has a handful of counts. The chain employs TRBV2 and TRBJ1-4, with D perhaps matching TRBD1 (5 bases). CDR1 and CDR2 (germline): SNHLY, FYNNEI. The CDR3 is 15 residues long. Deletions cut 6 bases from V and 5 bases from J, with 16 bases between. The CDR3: CASRPSDRGNEKLFF. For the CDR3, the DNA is TGTGCCAGCAGGCCCTCCGACCGGGGGAATGAAAAACTGTTTTTT. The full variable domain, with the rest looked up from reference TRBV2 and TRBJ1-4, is EPEVTQTPSHQVTQMGQEVILRCVPISNHLYFYWYRQILGQKVEFLVSFYNNEISEKSEIFDDQFSVERPDGSNFTLKIRSTKLEDSAMYFCASRPSDRGNEKLFFGSGTQLSVL.

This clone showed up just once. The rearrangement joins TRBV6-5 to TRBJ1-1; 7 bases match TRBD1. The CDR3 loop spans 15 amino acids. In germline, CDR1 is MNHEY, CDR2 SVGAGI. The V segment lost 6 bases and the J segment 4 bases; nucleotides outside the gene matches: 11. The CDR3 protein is CASRDRRVLGTEAFF. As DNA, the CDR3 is TGTGCCAGCAGGGACAGGCGAGTTTTGGGCACTGAAGCTTTCTTT.

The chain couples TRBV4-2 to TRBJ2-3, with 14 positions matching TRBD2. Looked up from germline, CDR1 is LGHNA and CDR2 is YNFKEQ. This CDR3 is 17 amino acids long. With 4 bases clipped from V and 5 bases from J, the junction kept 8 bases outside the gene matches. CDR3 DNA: TGTGCCAGCAGCCCGGGACTAGCGGGGGAAATAGGAGATACGCAGTATTTT. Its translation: CASSPGLAGEIGDTQYF.

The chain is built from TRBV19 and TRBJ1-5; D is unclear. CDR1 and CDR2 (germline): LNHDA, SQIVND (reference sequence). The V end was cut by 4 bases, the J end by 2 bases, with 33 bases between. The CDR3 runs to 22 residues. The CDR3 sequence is CASSRWVLSREPWIGGNQPQHF. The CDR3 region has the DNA TGTGCCAGTAGTAGGTGGGTGTTATCGAGGGAGCCTTGGATAGGTGGCAATCAGCCCCAGCATTTT.

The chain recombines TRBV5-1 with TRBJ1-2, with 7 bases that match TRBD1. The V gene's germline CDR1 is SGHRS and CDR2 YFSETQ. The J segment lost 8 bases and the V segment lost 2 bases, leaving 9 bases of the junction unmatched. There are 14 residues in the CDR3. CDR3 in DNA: TGCGCCAGCAGCTTTCTACAGGGGAGTGAAGGCTACACCTTC. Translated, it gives CASSFLQGSEGYTF.

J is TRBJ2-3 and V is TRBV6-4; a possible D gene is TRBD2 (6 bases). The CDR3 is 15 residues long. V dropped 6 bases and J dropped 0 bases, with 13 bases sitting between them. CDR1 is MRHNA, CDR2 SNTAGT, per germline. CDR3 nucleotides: TGTGCCAGCAGATTAGCGGAAACTAGCACAGATACGCAGTATTTT. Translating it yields CASRLAETSTDTQYF.

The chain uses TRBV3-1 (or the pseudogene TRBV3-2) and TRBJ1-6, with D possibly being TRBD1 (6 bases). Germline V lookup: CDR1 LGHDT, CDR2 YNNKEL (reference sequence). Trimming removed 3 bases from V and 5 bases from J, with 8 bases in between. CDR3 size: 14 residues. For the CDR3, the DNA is TGTGCCAGCAGCCATGGACAGCATAATTCACCCCTCCACTTT. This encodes CASSHGQHNSPLHF.

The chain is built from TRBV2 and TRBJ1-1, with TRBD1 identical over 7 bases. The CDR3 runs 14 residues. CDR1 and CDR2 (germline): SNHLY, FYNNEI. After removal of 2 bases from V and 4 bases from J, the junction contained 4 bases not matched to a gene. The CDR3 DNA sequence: TGTGCCAGCAGTGAATCCCAGGGGGGCACTGAAGCTTTCTTT. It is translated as CASSESQGGTEAFF.

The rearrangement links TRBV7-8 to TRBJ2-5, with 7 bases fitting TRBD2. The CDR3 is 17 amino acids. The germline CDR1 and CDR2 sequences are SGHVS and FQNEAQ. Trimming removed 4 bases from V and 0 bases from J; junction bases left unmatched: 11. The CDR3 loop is CASSSGKRGLYQETQYF. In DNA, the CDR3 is TGTGCCAGCAGCTCGGGGAAGCGGGGCCTGTACCAAGAGACCCAGTACTTC.

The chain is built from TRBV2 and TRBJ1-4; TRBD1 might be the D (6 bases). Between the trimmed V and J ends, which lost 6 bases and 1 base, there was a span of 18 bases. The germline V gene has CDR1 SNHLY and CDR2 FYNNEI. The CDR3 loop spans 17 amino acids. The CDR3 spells CASRRTVFFRTNEKLFF. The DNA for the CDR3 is TGTGCCAGCAGGCGGACAGTTTTCTTCCGAACTAATGAAAAACTGTTTTTT.

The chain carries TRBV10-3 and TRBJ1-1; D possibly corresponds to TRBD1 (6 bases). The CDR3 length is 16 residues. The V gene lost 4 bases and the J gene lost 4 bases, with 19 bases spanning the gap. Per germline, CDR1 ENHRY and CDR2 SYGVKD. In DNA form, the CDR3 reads TGTGCCATCAGTGGACGCATCAGGGGACCGAGCACTGAAGCTTTCTTT. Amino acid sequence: CAISGRIRGPSTEAFF.

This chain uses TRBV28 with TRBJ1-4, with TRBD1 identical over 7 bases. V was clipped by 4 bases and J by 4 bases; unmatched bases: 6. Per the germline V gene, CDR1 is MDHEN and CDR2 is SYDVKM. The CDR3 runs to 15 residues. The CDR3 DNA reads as TGTGCCAGCAGTTCCCCAGGGGGAGGTAATGAAAAACTGTTTTTT. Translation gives CASSSPGGGNEKLFF.

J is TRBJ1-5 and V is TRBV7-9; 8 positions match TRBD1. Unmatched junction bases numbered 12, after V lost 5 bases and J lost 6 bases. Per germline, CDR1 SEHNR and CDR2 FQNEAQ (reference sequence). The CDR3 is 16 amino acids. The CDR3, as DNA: TGTGCCAGCAGCCCCGGGACAGGAGGGTCCGGTCAGCCCCAGCATTTT. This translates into CASSPGTGGSGQPQHF.

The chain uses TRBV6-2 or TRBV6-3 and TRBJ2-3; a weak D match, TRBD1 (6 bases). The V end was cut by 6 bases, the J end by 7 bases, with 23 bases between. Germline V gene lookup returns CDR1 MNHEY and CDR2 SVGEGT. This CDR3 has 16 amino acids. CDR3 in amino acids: CASSPGPGQGRNTQYF. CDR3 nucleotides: TGTGCCAGCAGCCCTGGTCCAGGGCAGGGGAGAAATACGCAGTATTTT.

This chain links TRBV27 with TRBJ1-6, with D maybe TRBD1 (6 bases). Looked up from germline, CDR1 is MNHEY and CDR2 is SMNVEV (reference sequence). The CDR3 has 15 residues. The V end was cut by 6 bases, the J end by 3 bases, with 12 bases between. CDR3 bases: TGTGCCAGCAGCCCGGTACAGGGCTATAATTCACCCCTCCACTTT. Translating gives CASSPVQGYNSPLHF.

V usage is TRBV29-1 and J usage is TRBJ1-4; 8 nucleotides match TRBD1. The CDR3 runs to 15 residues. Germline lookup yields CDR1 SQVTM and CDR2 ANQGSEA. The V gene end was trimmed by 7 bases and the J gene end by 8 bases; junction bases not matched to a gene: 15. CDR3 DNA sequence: TGCAGCGCAACCTTGTACAGGGGGATAGGAGAAAAACTGTTTTTT. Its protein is CSATLYRGIGEKLFF.